The sequence of this T cell receptor beta chain was determined in a study of shared clonotypes between healthy human individuals. Study overall: CD8 memory received one plate per donor, CD8 naive two, CD4 memory three and CD4 naive three. Study observations and caveats: Shared across a few donors were around 5% of the naive CD4 clonotypes.

When replicate PCRs were run on sorted subsets, they used about 220 ng DNA, some 30,000 T cell genomes. Assay: immunoSEQ multiplex PCR; the TCRdb copy retains only in-frame clones and omits some. The sample has over a million clones, 96% seen once. Germline V CDR1 and CDR2: LNHDA, SQIVND (reference sequence). The CDR3 runs to 13 residues. Deletions cut 5 bases from V and 6 bases from J, with 14 bases between. A split of CD4+ cells into CD45RA+ naive and CD45RA-negative memory subsets was performed. This clone has a single count. The antigen is unknown. Sequenced input: naive CD4+ T cells sorted from blood. Subset reported: CD45RA+ positively selected. This TCR was recovered from a man aged 25-40 years in good health. This rearrangement joins TRBV19 to TRBJ2-7; D is unclear. CDR3 loop: CASSPKWGPEQYF. CDR3 nucleotides: TGTGCCAGTAGTCCGAAGTGGGGTCCCGAGCAGTACTTC.